This TCR beta chain emerged from a study of regulatory T cells in long-lasting Graves disease. Study-level points and caveats: Persistent disease favored TRBV28, TRBJ1-2 and TRBJ2-5. Those with persistent disease had in common more public clonotypes (about 3,000) than new patients (roughly 1,000). Persistent cases of Graves' showed reduced TCR diversity relative to newly diagnosed patients.

With iRepertoire HTBI primers and Arm-PCR of CDR3 regions, TCR beta libraries were built. TCRdb redid the calling of the multiplex PCR reads with MiXCR, one entry per CDR3 protein. The sample holds about 400,000 distinct CDR3 sequences, 15% to 19% seen once. Notes on this clonotype: Its matching antigen is unknown. The junction does not match germline at one end; this may be a read error.

This CDR3 contains 15 residues. Germline CDR1 SGHRS, CDR2 YFSETQ. Time point given: newly diagnosed GD, antithyroid drugs for less than 3 months. Isolated PBMC RNA provided the starting material for the TCR library. Patient provenance is recorded as an endocrinology department in Xi'an, China. The sample here was peripheral blood mononuclear cells (PBMCs), taken at new diagnosis, from a patient treated with antithyroid drugs. J is TRBJ1-5 and V is TRBV5-1; the D gene is possibly TRBD1 (5 bases). The TCR sequence derives from a female donor with Graves disease. For the CDR3, the DNA is TGCGCCAGCAGCTTGCGGGGGGATAGCAATCAGCCCCAGCGTTTT. Protein sequence: CASSLRGDSNQPQRF.